The next 8 T cell receptor beta chains were all read from a single sample in a study of shared T cell receptors in the human thymus. TCRdb's table, derived via immunoSEQ multiplex PCR, lists solely in-frame clones and lacks some. The data contain 540,000 or so clones, about four fifths of them singletons. These data also featured in a second study, about human thymus T cells.

Sequencing was performed on thymocytes. The receptors were sampled from a boy younger than two with a congenital heart defect.

The chain is built from TRBV27 and TRBJ2-5; 11 nucleotides match TRBD2. The germline gives CDR1 MNHEY, CDR2 SMNVEV (reference sequence). CDR3 length: 17 amino acids. J gave up 2 bases and V 6 bases, and 11 bases lay outside the gene matches. DNA of the CDR3: TGTGCCAGCAGCGTAGGGGCTAGCGGGAGGTCTCAAGAGACCCAGTACTTC. It translates to CASSVGASGRSQETQYF.

The V gene is TRBV27, the J gene TRBJ2-7; a possible D gene is TRBD2 (6 bases). V dropped 8 bases and J dropped 3 bases, with 17 bases sitting between them. CDR1 is MNHEY, CDR2 SMNVEV, per germline (reference sequence). CDR3 size: 14 residues. CDR3 coding DNA: TGTGCCAGCGGGGGGAGACTGCACGACTACGAGCAGTACTTC. Translating gives CASGGRLHDYEQYF.

The chain couples TRBV10-1 to TRBJ2-5; 16 positions agree with TRBD2. CDR3 length: 19 residues. Germline CDR1 is WNHNN and CDR2 is SYGVQD (reference sequence). The trim removed 0 bases at V and 5 bases at J, leaving 9 bases unmatched. The CDR3 DNA follows: TGCGCCAGCAGTGAGTCGAGTGGGACTAGCGGGAGGGCCAGGGAGACCCAGTACTTC. This translates into CASSESSGTSGRARETQYF.

The CDR3: CASIGGRDQPLPETQYF. In DNA, the CDR3 is TGTGCCAGCATCGGGGGTCGTGACCAGCCCTTGCCGGAGACCCAGTACTTC. The chain recombines TRBV25-1 with TRBJ2-5; a possible D gene is TRBD2 (6 bases). Germline V gene lookup returns CDR1 MGHDK and CDR2 SYGVNS. The germline V and J ends were trimmed by 7 bases and 5 bases, with 26 bases remaining between them. CDR3 size: 17 residues.

V gene TRBV5-4 combines with J gene TRBJ2-3; possible D gene TRBD2, 5 bases. The CDR3 has 17 amino acids. Trimming removed 4 bases from V and 3 bases from J, with 21 bases in between. The germline V gene encodes CDR1 SGHNT and CDR2 YYREEE (reference sequence). Here the CDR3 DNA reads TGTGCCAGCAGCCCCAGATTTGACGCGGGTGGAACAGATACGCAGTATTTT. Residues: CASSPRFDAGGTDTQYF.

CDR3 DNA: TGCAGCGTTGAAGGCCCCGGGACAGGGGGCGTCGAGACCCAGTACTTC. Translation gives CSVEGPGTGGVETQYF. The chain joins TRBV29-1 to TRBJ2-5; 12 bases fit TRBD1. Germline loops: CDR1 SQVTM, CDR2 ANQGSEA. Trimming removed 1 base from V and 5 bases from J; junction bases left unmatched: 8. The CDR3 loop spans 16 amino acids.

The V and J genes are TRBV11-1 and TRBJ2-7; possibly TRBD2 for D (5 bases). This CDR3 contains 14 residues. Trimming pared 3 bases from V and 1 base from J, leaving 10 bases between. The germline V gene has CDR1 SGHAT and CDR2 FQDESV (reference sequence). CDR3 DNA: TGTGCCAGCAGCTTGGGTAGCGTTTCCTACGAGCAGTACTTC. Its translation is CASSLGSVSYEQYF.

This chain uses TRBV28 with TRBJ2-1, with 10 bases matching TRBD2. Losses at the gene ends were 6 bases for V and 3 bases for J; bases not matched to a gene: 14. CDR3 size: 18 residues. Germline CDR1 and CDR2: MDHEN and SYDVKM. CDR3 in DNA: TGTGCCAGCAGCCCTAGGGAAACTAGCGGGACATTCTACAATGAGCAGTTCTTC. Its protein product is CASSPRETSGTFYNEQFF.